The rows below give T cell receptor beta chains drawn from one sample of a study of T cells in narcolepsy. Sequenced by immunoSEQ multiplex PCR; TCRdb stores in-frame clones only, minus some. The sample carries about 22,000 clones, 80% to 85% recorded once. The sample consisted of memory (CD45RA-) CD4+ T cells from blood. All receptors come from a human donor in good health. Both conserved end residues are part of each CDR3. D genes are given only for firm matches. Clone size appears in some rows only: once, few, many, or a class for an expanded clone.

d_call j_call v_call clone_size cdr3_nt cdr3_aa
NA TRBJ2-2 TRBV4-1 few TGCGCCAGCAGCCCAGTAGCGCCGAACACCGGGGAGCTGTTTTTT CASSPVAPNTGELFF
TRBD1 TRBJ2-2 TRBV12-5 NA TGTGCTAGTGGACTACAGGGGCCGGACACCGGGGAGCTGTTTTTT CASGLQGPDTGELFF
NA TRBJ1-5 TRBV19 NA TGTGCCAGTAGTATGGGGGCGCGGGTACAGGACAATCAGCCCCAGCATTTT CASSMGARVQDNQPQHF
NA TRBJ2-7 TRBV7-2 NA TGTGCCAGCAGCCCCCGACGGAACTCCTACGAGCAGTACTTC CASSPRRNSYEQYF
NA TRBJ2-2 TRBV2 NA TGTGCCAGCAGTGTAGGGAACACCGGGGAGCTGTTTTTT CASSVGNTGELFF
NA TRBJ1-2 TRBV18 NA TGTGCCAGCTCACCACTTAATGGCTACACCTTC CASSPLNGYTF
NA TRBJ2-7 TRBV5-1 once TGCGCCAGCAGAGGCCAGGGGACTACCTACGAGCAGTACTTC CASRGQGTTYEQYF
NA TRBJ1-2 TRBV7-8 NA TGTGCCAGCAGCTTAGGGGAGTGGGGGCCAGCACCCTATGGCTACACCTTC CASSLGEWGPAPYGYTF
NA TRBJ1-6 TRBV7-2 NA TGTGCCAGCAGCTTGGGCAGGGGCCATTCACCCCTCCACTTT CASSLGRGHSPLHF
NA TRBJ2-3 TRBV21-1 few TGTGCCAGCAGTGGGTGGGGAACAGATACGCAGTATTTT CASSGWGTDTQYF
NA TRBJ1-3 TRBV10-3 NA TGTGCCATCAGTGAGGGCACTGGAAACACCATATATTTT CAISEGTGNTIYF
TRBD1 TRBJ1-2 TRBV19 NA TGTGCCAGTAGTCCGTTCGGGACAGTCCTAAACTATGGCTACACCTTC CASSPFGTVLNYGYTF
NA TRBJ2-7 TRBV2 NA TGTGCCAGCAGTGGTTCGCTTTCCTACGAGCAGTACTTC CASSGSLSYEQYF
NA TRBJ1-4 TRBV4-2 NA TGTGCCAGCAGCCAGGAGGGCGGTGAAAAACTGTTTTTT CASSQEGGEKLFF
NA TRBJ2-3 TRBV9 once TGTGCCAGCAGGGGAGATCTCACAGATACGCAGTATTTT CASRGDLTDTQYF
NA TRBJ1-2 TRBV7-9 few TGTGCCAGCGAAGGTGGGGGGAGCTATGGCTACACCTTC CASEGGGSYGYTF
NA TRBJ1-4 TRBV29-1 NA TGCAGCGGGCGGCGGGGGGCGGGAGAAAAACTGTTTTTT CSGRRGAGEKLFF
TRBD2 TRBJ2-1 TRBV10-3 NA TGTGCCATAGGGACTAGCGGGAGCTCCTACAATGAGCAGTTCTTC CAIGTSGSSYNEQFF
NA TRBJ2-6 TRBV6-5 NA TGTGCCGGCAGTCCAGGGGTACCCAACGTCCTGACTTTC CAGSPGVPNVLTF
TRBD1 TRBJ1-3 TRBV18 NA TGTGCCAGCTCACCACCTCGACAGGGTAGAAACACCATATATTTT CASSPPRQGRNTIYF
TRBD1 TRBJ1-2 TRBV6-6 NA TGTGCCAGCAGCCGGGACAGCCGTGACTATGGCTACACCTTC CASSRDSRDYGYTF
NA TRBJ1-3 TRBV9 once TGTGCCAGCAGGGCGGACGGAAACTCTGGAAACACCATATATTTT CASRADGNSGNTIYF
TRBD1 TRBJ2-1 TRBV19 NA TGTGCCAGTAGTATGGTAGGGACAGGGGGAAGGAATGAGCAGTTCTTC CASSMVGTGGRNEQFF
NA TRBJ2-3 TRBV5-1 NA TGCGCCAGCAGCCAGGGATCACAGACAGATACGCAGTATTTT CASSQGSQTDTQYF
NA TRBJ2-5 TRBV7-2 once TGTGCCAGCAGCTTGGGACACGGGCCGGAGACCCAGTACTTC CASSLGHGPETQYF
NA TRBJ2-3 TRBV15 NA TGTGCCACCAGCAGAGATCAGGGAGATACGCAGTATTTT CATSRDQGDTQYF
NA TRBJ2-7 TRBV11-3 once TGTGCCAGCAGGTTCGATACAGGGTCTTACGAGCAGTACTTC CASRFDTGSYEQYF
TRBD2 TRBJ2-3 TRBV4-2 NA TGTGCCAGCAGCCCAGGTCAGGGCGGGGGGACAGATACGCAGTATTTT CASSPGQGGGTDTQYF
NA TRBJ1-5 TRBV18 NA TGTGCCAGCTCCCCGCAGGGCCAGCCCCAGCATTTT CASSPQGQPQHF
TRBD2 TRBJ2-5 TRBV5-1 NA TGCGCCAGCAGCTTGGGGACACTAGCGGGGGGTAAAGAGACCCAGTACTTC CASSLGTLAGGKETQYF
NA TRBJ1-2 TRBV6-1 few TGTGCCAGCAGTGAAGTTACGGGGGGTCGAGGCTACACCTTC CASSEVTGGRGYTF
NA TRBJ2-2 TRBV9 NA TGTGCCAGCAGCGCGGGCCCCCCGGGCACCGGGGAGCTGTTTTTT CASSAGPPGTGELFF
NA TRBJ1-2 TRBV4-1 NA TGCGCCAGCAGCCAAGTAACGGCAGTGGGCTACACCTTC CASSQVTAVGYTF